A single sample gave rise to the 18 T cell receptor beta chains below, sequenced in a study of T cells in Graves' hyperthyroidism and ophthalmopathy. RNA transcripts served as the template for amplifying TCR beta CDR3 regions. Researchers ran a first-round RT-PCR on the TCR CDR3 using the HTBI primer set. Via MiXCR, TCRdb re-called the multiplex PCR reads, giving one row per CDR3 protein. The table shows hundreds of thousands of distinct CDR3 sequences, with about 19% occurring only once. The sequencing input was blood. The receptor set was obtained from a man in his fifties with Graves' ophthalmopathy.

Details on this clonotype: A clone one base away is much larger, so this may be a read error. The final CDR3 position lacks the conserved phenylalanine or tryptophan, pointing to a likely read error. This chain joins TRBV5-1 and TRBJ2-3; 7 positions match TRBD1. CDR1 SGHRS and CDR2 YFSETQ come from the germline V gene. CDR3 length equals 15 residues. V shed 0 bases and J 0 bases; nucleotides not matched to a gene: 1. The CDR3 spells CASSLDRGSTDTQYS. For the CDR3, the DNA is TGCGCCAGCAGCTTGGACAGGGGTAGCACAGATACGCAGTATTCT.

This clonotype was found a few times. V and J are TRBV9 and TRBJ2-3; 14 nucleotides align to TRBD2. This CDR3 is 18 amino acids long. V was pared by 5 bases and J by 1 base, with 9 bases of the junction left unmatched. CDR1 is SGDLS, CDR2 YYNGEE, per germline. The CDR3 DNA is TGTGCCAGCAGTACCGGACTAGCGGGAGGTATCGGCACAGATACGCAGTATTTT. This sequence encodes CASSTGLAGGIGTDTQYF.

This clonotype appeared many times. The chain uses TRBV7-3 and TRBJ2-1; TRBD2 might be the D (5 bases). Trimming took 5 bases from V and 6 from J, leaving 11 bases between them. This CDR3 contains 13 residues. The germline V gene encodes CDR1 SGHTA and CDR2 FQGTGA. In nucleotides, the CDR3 is TGTGCCAGCAGCCCCTCCGGAGGCAATGAGCAGTTCTTC. Translated: CASSPSGGNEQFF.

This clonotype was recorded at least ten times. The chain employs TRBV7-3 and TRBJ2-5; D is tentatively TRBD1 or TRBD2 (6 bases each). Between the trimmed V and J ends, which lost 1 base and 5 bases, there was a span of 11 bases. CDR3 length equals 14 residues. CDR1 and CDR2 (germline): SGHTA, FQGTGA. This CDR3 reads CASSLSGTRETQYF. As DNA, the CDR3 is TGTGCCAGCAGCTTAAGCGGGACACGGGAGACCCAGTACTTC. The full variable domain, in which reference TRBV7-3 and TRBJ2-5 provide the parts outside the CDR3, is GAGVSQTPSNKVTEKGKYVELRCDPISGHTALYWYRQSLGQGPEFLIYFQGTGAADDSGLPNDRFFAVRPEGSVSTLKIQRTERGDSAVYLCASSLSGTRETQYFGPGTRLLVL.

This clonotype was observed a few times. CDR3 sequence: CASQTGLSGNTIYF. The DNA of the CDR3 is TGTGCCAGCCAGACAGGCCTCTCTGGAAACACCATATATTTT. V and J are TRBV2 and TRBJ1-3; a possible D gene is TRBD1 (6 bases). There are 14 residues in the CDR3. The germline V gene has CDR1 SNHLY and CDR2 FYNNEI. V was shortened by 8 bases and J by 0 bases, with 11 bases between the two germline ends.

This clonotype was picked up a small number of times. The rearrangement links TRBV20-1 to TRBJ2-7, with D possibly being TRBD1 or TRBD2 (5 bases each). Germline V gives CDR1 DFQATT, CDR2 SNEGSKA (reference sequence). V was cut by 0 bases and J by 2 bases, with 17 bases left in between. The CDR3 spans 16 residues. The CDR3 DNA reads as TGCAGTGCTAGAGACCAATTAGGTGGGACCCCCTACGAGCAGTACTTC. Protein sequence: CSARDQLGGTPYEQYF.

The chain is built from TRBV7-2 and TRBJ2-7; TRBD2 is a possible D gene (5 bases). CDR3 length: 15 residues. CDR1 and CDR2 from the germline V gene are SGHTA and FQGNSA. V was cut by 2 bases and J by 0 bases, with 11 bases left in between. The CDR3 region has the DNA TGTGCCAGCAGCTTATCCCCGGGAAGCTCCTACGAGCAGTACTTC. This sequence encodes CASSLSPGSSYEQYF.

The chain couples TRBV12-3 or TRBV12-4 to TRBJ1-5; a possible D gene is TRBD1 (6 bases). V was trimmed by 5 bases and J by 4 bases, leaving 9 bases between them. This CDR3 contains 13 residues. The CDR3: CASSIGQNQPQHF. For the CDR3, the DNA is TGTGCCAGCAGTATCGGACAGAATCAGCCCCAGCATTTT.

This clonotype is medium-sized (0.01 to 0.1%) in the sample. This chain links TRBV2 with TRBJ2-7; 8 bases agree with TRBD2. Germline lookup yields CDR1 SNHLY and CDR2 FYNNEI. The CDR3 is 13 amino acids. The junction had 0 bases not matched to a gene; V was cut back by 5 bases and J by 0 bases. CDR3 amino acids: CASSSGSSYEQYF. CDR3 bases: TGTGCCAGCAGTAGCGGGAGCTCCTACGAGCAGTACTTC.

This clonotype was observed many times. V gene TRBV10-3 combines with J gene TRBJ1-1; TRBD1 aligns across 8 bases. With 2 bases clipped from V and 6 bases from J, the junction kept 8 bases outside the gene matches. The CDR3 is made up of 15 amino acids. CDR1 ENHRY and CDR2 SYGVKD come from the germline V gene. For the CDR3, the DNA is TGTGCCATCAGTGAGAGGGGACAGGAGGGGTCTGAAGCTTTCTTT. Its protein is CAISERGQEGSEAFF.

In this sample, this clonotype turned up many times. The J gene is TRBJ2-1, the V gene TRBV20-1; D unclear. The germline V gene encodes CDR1 DFQATT and CDR2 SNEGSKA (reference sequence). V shed 0 bases and J shed 6 bases, with 12 bases lying between them. This CDR3 is built from 14 residues. The CDR3 loop reads CSARDPFTLNEQFF. For the CDR3, the DNA is TGCAGTGCTAGAGATCCGTTTACCCTCAATGAGCAGTTCTTC.

This clonotype was observed many times. The chain couples TRBV7-9 to TRBJ2-1; 7 bases are a match to TRBD2. Germline CDR1 is SEHNR and CDR2 is FQNEAQ (reference sequence). J lost 3 bases, V lost 6 bases, and 11 bases had no gene match. This CDR3 is 16 amino acids long. CDR3 in DNA: TGTGCCAGCAGTTTAAGGGCGGGGACTATCTACAATGAGCAGTTCTTC. Protein sequence: CASSLRAGTIYNEQFF.

Ten or more counts support this clonotype. The rearrangement uses TRBV28 and TRBJ1-3; D uncertain. Germline assignment: CDR1 MDHEN and CDR2 SYDVKM. CDR3 length: 19 amino acids. The V end was cut by 4 bases, the J end by 2 bases, with 24 bases between. CDR3 region: CASSSPGGSSVNPGNTIYF. The CDR3 coding sequence is TGTGCCAGCAGTTCCCCGGGAGGTTCGTCCGTAAATCCTGGAAACACCATATATTTT.

This chain joins TRBV20-1 and TRBJ1-1; 9 bases map to TRBD1. This CDR3 contains 16 residues. V lost 3 bases and J lost 4; bases outside the gene matches: 12. From germline, CDR1 is DFQATT and CDR2 SNEGSKA (reference sequence). CDR3 amino acids: CSASGGQGSLGTEAFF. In DNA, the CDR3 is TGCAGTGCTAGTGGGGGACAGGGCTCTCTCGGCACTGAAGCTTTCTTT.

This clonotype was observed many times. The chain joins TRBV2 to TRBJ2-1; 12 nucleotides agree with TRBD2. The V gene's germline CDR1 is SNHLY and CDR2 FYNNEI. The V segment lost 5 bases and the J segment 8 bases; nucleotides outside the gene matches: 7. CDR3 length equals 15 residues. CDR3 sequence: CASSPTSGRRDEQFF. CDR3 DNA: TGTGCCAGCAGTCCTACTAGCGGGAGGAGGGATGAGCAGTTCTTC.

This clonotype was recorded at least ten times. The V call is TRBV9, the J call TRBJ2-7; 8 nucleotides match TRBD1. The CDR3 has 15 residues. V lost 3 bases, J lost 0 bases, and 5 bases stayed unmatched. Germline V CDR1 and CDR2: SGDLS, YYNGEE. The CDR3 sequence: CASSATGASSYEQYF. In DNA, the CDR3 is TGTGCCAGCAGCGCGACAGGGGCGAGCTCCTACGAGCAGTACTTC.

To note about this clonotype: A clone one base away is much larger, so this may be a read error. The chain joins TRBV5-5 to TRBJ2-5, with TRBD2 matching over 10 bases. Germline CDR1 SGHKS, CDR2 YYEKEE (reference sequence). After removal of 4 bases from V and 9 bases from J, the junction contained 15 bases not matched to a gene. The CDR3 loop spans 16 amino acids. The CDR3 loop reads CASSPNLLAGQEAQYF. Written as DNA, the CDR3 is TGTGCCAGCAGCCCCAACCTACTAGCGGGACAGGAGGCCCAGTACTTC.

The V call is TRBV28, the J call TRBJ2-1; 8 bases match TRBD1. Trimming took 5 bases from V and 7 from J; bases not matched to a gene: 13. Per germline, CDR1 MDHEN and CDR2 SYDVKM. This CDR3 is 16 amino acids long. The CDR3 coding sequence is TGTGCCAGCAGTCCCGCCGGGACAGGTTTTCTTAATGAGCAGTTCTTC. Translated, it gives CASSPAGTGFLNEQFF.